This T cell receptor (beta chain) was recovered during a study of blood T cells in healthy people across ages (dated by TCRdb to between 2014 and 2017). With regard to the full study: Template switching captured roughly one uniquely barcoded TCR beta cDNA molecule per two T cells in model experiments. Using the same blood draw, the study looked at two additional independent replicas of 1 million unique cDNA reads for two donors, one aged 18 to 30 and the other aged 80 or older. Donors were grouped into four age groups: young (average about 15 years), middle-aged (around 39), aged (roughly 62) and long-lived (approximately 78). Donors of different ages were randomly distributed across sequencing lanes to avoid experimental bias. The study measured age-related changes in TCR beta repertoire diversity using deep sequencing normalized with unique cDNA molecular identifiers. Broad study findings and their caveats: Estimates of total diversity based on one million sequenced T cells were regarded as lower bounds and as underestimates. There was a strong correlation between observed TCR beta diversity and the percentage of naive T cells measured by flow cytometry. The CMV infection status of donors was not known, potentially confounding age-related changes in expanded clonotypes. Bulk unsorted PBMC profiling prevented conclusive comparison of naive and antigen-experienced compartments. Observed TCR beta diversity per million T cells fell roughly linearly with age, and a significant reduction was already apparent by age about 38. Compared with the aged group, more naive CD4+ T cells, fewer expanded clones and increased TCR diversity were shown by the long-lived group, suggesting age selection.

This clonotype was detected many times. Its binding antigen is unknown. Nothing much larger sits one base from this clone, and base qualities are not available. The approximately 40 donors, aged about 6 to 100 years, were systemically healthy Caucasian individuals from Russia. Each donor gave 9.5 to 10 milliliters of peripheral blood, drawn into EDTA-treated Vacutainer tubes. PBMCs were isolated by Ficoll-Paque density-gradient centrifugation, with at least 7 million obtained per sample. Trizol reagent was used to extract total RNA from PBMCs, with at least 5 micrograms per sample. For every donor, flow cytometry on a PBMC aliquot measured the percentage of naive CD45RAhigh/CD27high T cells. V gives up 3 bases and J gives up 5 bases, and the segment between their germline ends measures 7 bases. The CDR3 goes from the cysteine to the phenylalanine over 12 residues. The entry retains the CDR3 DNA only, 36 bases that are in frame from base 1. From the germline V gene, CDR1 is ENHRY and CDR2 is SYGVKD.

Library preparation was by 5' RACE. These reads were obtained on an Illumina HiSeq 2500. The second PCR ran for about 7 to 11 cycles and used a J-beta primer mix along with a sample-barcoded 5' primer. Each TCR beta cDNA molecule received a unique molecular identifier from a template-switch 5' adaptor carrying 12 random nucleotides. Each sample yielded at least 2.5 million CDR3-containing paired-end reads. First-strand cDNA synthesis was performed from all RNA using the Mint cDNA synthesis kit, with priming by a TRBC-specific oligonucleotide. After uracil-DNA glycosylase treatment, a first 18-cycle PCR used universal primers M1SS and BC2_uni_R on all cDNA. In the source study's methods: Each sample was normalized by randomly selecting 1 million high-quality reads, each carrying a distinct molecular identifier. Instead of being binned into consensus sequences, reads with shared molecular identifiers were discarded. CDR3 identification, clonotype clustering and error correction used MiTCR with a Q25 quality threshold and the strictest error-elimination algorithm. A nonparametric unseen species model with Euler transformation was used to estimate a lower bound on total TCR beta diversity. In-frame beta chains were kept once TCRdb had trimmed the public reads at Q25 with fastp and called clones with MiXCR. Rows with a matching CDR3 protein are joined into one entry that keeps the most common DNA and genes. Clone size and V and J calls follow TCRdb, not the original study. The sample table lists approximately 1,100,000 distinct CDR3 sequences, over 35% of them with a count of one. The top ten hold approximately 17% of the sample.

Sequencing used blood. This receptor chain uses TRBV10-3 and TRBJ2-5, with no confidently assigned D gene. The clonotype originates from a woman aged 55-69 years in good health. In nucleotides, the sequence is TGTGCCATCAGTGAAGATGGGGAGACCCAGTACTTC. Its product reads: CAISEDGETQYF.